This T cell receptor (beta chain) emerged from a study of T cell responses to AZD1222 COVID-19 vaccine. Study-wide context: Some second doses came at about 4 weeks and others at about 12 weeks; these were pooled. Notes on the study in general: Most donors were white British and more were female, and clonal diversity was possibly underestimated.

On this clone itself: Its target is unknown.

TCRdb's table, derived via immunoSEQ multiplex PCR, lists solely in-frame clones and lacks some. Of 150,000 to 200,000 clones listed, around 93% are singletons. The source is an adult in good health. This sample comprised peripheral blood, obtained on day 0 of AZD1222 vaccination.

The DNA of the CDR3 is TGTGCCAGCAGCGAAAAAGGAGGGTCTGAAGCTTTCTTT. Encoded protein: CASSEKGGSEAFF. The V and J genes are TRBV27 and TRBJ1-1; the D is unclear. Germline V gene data show CDR1 as MNHEY and CDR2 as SMNVEV (reference sequence). V was pared by 6 bases and J by 6 bases, with 14 bases between. This CDR3 is built from 13 residues.